The entry that follows covers one T cell receptor (beta chain) sequence. Clones were read by immunoSEQ multiplex PCR, and TCRdb kept only the in-frame ones, dropping some. The sample has about 46,000 clones, 65% to 85% seen once. This specimen belongs to a study of STAT5B mutations in CD4+ large granular lymphocyte leukemia. CDR1 and CDR2 from the germline V gene are MGHDK and SYGVNS. There are 13 residues in the CDR3. Losses at the gene ends were 8 bases for V and 5 bases for J; bases not matched to a gene: 4. This chain links TRBV25-1 with TRBJ2-1; the match to TRBD2 covers 9 bases. This TCR was sampled from a human donor in good health. Material for sequencing was CD4+ T cells from blood buffy coats. The CDR3 loop reads CASLSGRHNEQFF. The CDR3 DNA reads TGTGCCAGCTTGAGCGGGAGGCACAATGAGCAGTTCTTC. The variable domain in full, with the rest retrieved from reference TRBV25-1 and TRBJ2-1, is EADIYQTPRYLVIGTGKKITLECSQTMGHDKMYWYQQDPGMELHLIHYSYGVNSTEKGDLSSESTVSRIRTEHFPLTLESARPSHTSQYLCASLSGRHNEQFFGPGTRLTVL.